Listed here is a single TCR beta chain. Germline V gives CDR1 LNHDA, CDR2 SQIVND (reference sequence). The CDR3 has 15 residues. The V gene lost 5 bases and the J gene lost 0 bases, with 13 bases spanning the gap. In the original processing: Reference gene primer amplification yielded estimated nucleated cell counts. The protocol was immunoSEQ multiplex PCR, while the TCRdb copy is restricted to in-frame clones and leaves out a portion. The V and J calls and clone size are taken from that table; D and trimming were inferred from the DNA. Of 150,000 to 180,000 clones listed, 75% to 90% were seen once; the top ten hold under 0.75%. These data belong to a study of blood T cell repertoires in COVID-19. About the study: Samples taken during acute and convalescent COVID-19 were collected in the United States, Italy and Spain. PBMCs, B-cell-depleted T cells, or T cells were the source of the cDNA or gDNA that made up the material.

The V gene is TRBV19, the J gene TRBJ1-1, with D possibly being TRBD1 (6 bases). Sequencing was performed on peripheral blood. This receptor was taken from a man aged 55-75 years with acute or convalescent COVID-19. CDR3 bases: TGTGCCAGTAGTCGGGACATATTCCTGAACACTGAAGCTTTCTTT. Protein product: CASSRDIFLNTEAFF.